The clone carrying this TCR beta chain was counted a few times. In the original processing: How many nucleated cells were present was estimated from reference gene primer amplification. Clones were sequenced by immunoSEQ multiplex PCR, and TCRdb holds only the in-frame ones, with some missing. That table is the source of V, J and clone size, and D and trimming were worked out from the DNA. The sample holds some 130,000 clones, around 84% seen once. The data were obtained in a study of blood T cell repertoires in COVID-19. Study-wide background: Samples representing acute and convalescent COVID-19 were sourced from the United States, Italy and Spain. Nucleic acid was either cDNA or gDNA, and it came from T cells, B-cell-depleted T cells, or PBMCs.

This CDR3 has 16 amino acids. Germline loops: CDR1 SGHNT, CDR2 YYREEE (reference sequence). V lost 4 bases and J lost 0, with 17 bases in between. Specimen: peripheral blood. The receptor comes from a woman older than 75 with acute or convalescent COVID-19. V and J are TRBV5-4 and TRBJ2-7, with D maybe TRBD1 (6 bases). CDR3 protein: CASSPDPGQSSYEQYF. The CDR3 coding sequence is TGTGCCAGCAGCCCGGACCCTGGACAGTCCTCCTACGAGCAGTACTTC. The whole variable domain, remainder taken from reference TRBV5-4 and TRBJ2-7, is ETGVTQSPTHLIKTRGQQVTLRCSSQSGHNTVSWYQQALGQGPQFIFQYYREEENGRGNFPPRFSGLQFPNYSSELNVNALELDDSALYLCASSPDPGQSSYEQYFGPGTRLTVT.